This T cell receptor beta chain was retrieved from a study of post-analysis software for immune sequencing data. Study-level information: The patients showed relapsing-remitting, secondary progressive and progressive-relapsing multiple sclerosis courses.

Study-wide points: Compared against controls, patients with multiple sclerosis displayed significantly lower normalized Chao1 diversity. Under the F measure, samples that were prepared in one batch clustered strongly together.

Regarding this clonotype: Its antigen is not known.

Prepared TCR beta cDNA libraries contained unique molecular identifiers. With roughly 1 to 11 million T cells as the source, roughly 500,000 cDNA molecules resulted. TCRdb re-called the PCR reads with MiXCR, one entry per CDR3 protein. The sample holds a few hundred thousand distinct CDR3 sequences, 30% to 45% seen once. The sequence came from a girl aged 5-17 years with multiple sclerosis. The sequenced material came from blood.

The CDR3 region is CSAGTDREVYNEQFF. The CDR3 region has the DNA TGCAGTGCGGGGACCGACAGGGAGGTTTACAATGAGCAGTTCTTC. J is TRBJ2-1 and V is TRBV20-1; D is possibly TRBD1 (7 bases). The CDR3 is 15 amino acids. The germline V gene encodes CDR1 DFQATT and CDR2 SNEGSKA (reference sequence). The V gene lost 6 bases and the J gene lost 4 bases, with 19 bases spanning the gap.